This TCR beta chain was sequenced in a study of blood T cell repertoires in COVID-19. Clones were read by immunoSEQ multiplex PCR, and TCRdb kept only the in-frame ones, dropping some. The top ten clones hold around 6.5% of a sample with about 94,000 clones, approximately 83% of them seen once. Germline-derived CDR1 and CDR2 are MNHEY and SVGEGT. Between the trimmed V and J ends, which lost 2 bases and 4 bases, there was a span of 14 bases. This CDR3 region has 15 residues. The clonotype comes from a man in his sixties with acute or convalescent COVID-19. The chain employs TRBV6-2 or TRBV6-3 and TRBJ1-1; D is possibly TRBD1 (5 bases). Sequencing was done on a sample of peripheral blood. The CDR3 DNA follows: TGTGCCAGCAGTTACGGAGCGACAGCGGGCACTGAAGCTTTCTTT. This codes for CASSYGATAGTEAFF.